This T cell receptor (beta chain) stems from a study of T cells in Graves' hyperthyroidism and ophthalmopathy. Study at large: Peripheral blood draws took place at initial diagnosis, ahead of any treatment. Study-wide findings and caveats: Blood also showed most of the thyroid clonotypes that were expanded above 0.001.

TCR beta CDR3 regions were amplified from RNA transcripts. The HTBI primer set drove a first-round RT-PCR of the TCR CDR3. TCRdb used MiXCR to reprocess the multiplex PCR reads, holding one entry per CDR3 protein. The repertoire consists of hundreds of thousands of distinct CDR3 sequences, with 14% occurring once and the leading ten covering about 15%. Per germline, CDR1 SGHTA and CDR2 FQGNSA. V lost 5 bases and J lost 5; bases outside the gene matches: 10. This CDR3 is 17 amino acids long. Comment on this clonotype: Its specificity is unknown.

Graves' hyperthyroidism was deemed stable given no ophthalmopathy progression within 18 months. Sequenced material: blood. The genes are TRBV7-2 and TRBJ2-3; 13 nucleotides match TRBD2. The receptor's source is a woman in her thirties or forties with Graves' hyperthyroidism. The CDR3 protein is CASSRTSGGAGGDTQYF. In DNA, the CDR3 is TGTGCCAGCAGCCGCACTAGCGGGGGGGCGGGGGGAGATACGCAGTATTTT.